These 16 T cell receptor beta chains originate from one sample sequenced in a study of cytomegalovirus exposure and HLA in healthy donors. Primers: 60 Vbeta forward and 13 Jbeta reverse. The method was immunoSEQ multiplex PCR; TCRdb's version includes in-frame clones alone and lacks a portion of them. This sample has around 190,000 clones, with roughly 10% found just once. Specimen: PBMCs. Receptor source: a young woman in good health and CMV-seropositive.

The chain couples TRBV10-1 to TRBJ2-7, with D perhaps TRBD1 (5 bases). The germline CDR1 and CDR2 sequences are WNHNN and SYGVQD (reference sequence). The CDR3 covers 12 residues. Trimming took 5 bases from V and 7 from J, leaving 12 bases between them. CDR3 residues: CASSPRAREQYF. CDR3 sequence (DNA): TGCGCCAGCAGTCCCAGGGCAAGGGAGCAGTACTTC.

This clone was counted between two and nine times. The chain carries TRBV4-2 and TRBJ1-4; D gene unclear. The V gene lost 0 bases and the J gene lost 8 bases, with 10 bases spanning the gap. Germline CDR1 LGHNA, CDR2 YNFKEQ. The CDR3 length is 14 residues. CDR3 protein: CASSQEGRWEKLFF. The DNA for the CDR3 is TGTGCCAGCAGCCAAGAAGGGAGGTGGGAAAAACTGTTTTTT.

The chain combines TRBV25-1 with TRBJ2-5; 7 bases match TRBD1. V was clipped by 6 bases and J by 4 bases; unmatched bases: 8. This CDR3 is 14 amino acids long. The germline CDR1 and CDR2 sequences are MGHDK and SYGVNS. CDR3 loop: CASSLMTGTETQYF. CDR3 DNA sequence: TGTGCCAGCAGCCTAATGACAGGGACAGAGACCCAGTACTTC.

This sequence joins TRBV7-9 and TRBJ1-1; 12 bases match TRBD1. The CDR3 sequence is 17 residues long. CDR1 and CDR2 from the germline V gene are SEHNR and FQNEAQ (reference sequence). J was trimmed by 2 bases and V by 2 bases; bases with no gene match: 6. The CDR3 reads CASSLPGTGGLNTEAFF. CDR3 nucleotides: TGTGCCAGCAGCTTACCCGGGACAGGGGGCTTAAACACTGAAGCTTTCTTT.

This clone was observed a handful of times. The V call is TRBV7-9, the J call TRBJ2-5, with TRBD1 matching over 7 bases. The CDR3 covers 19 residues. Germline CDR1 SEHNR, CDR2 FQNEAQ (reference sequence). J gave up 5 bases and V 1 base, and 19 bases lay outside the gene matches. CDR3 nucleotide sequence: TGTGCCAGCAGCTTAGGAGGAATGGCGGACAGGCGTTCAGATGAGACCCAGTACTTC. Its translation: CASSLGGMADRRSDETQYF. Filled out from reference TRBV7-9 and TRBJ2-5, the complete variable domain reads DTGVSQNPRHKITKRGQNVTFRCDPISEHNRLYWYRQTLGQGPEFLTYFQNEAQLEKSRLLSDRFSAERPKGSFSTLEIQRTEQGDSAMYLCASSLGGMADRRSDETQYFGPGTRLLVL.

The chain links TRBV9 to TRBJ2-2; D might be TRBD2 (6 bases). The germline V gene encodes CDR1 SGDLS and CDR2 YYNGEE. This CDR3 has 14 amino acids. With 6 bases removed from V and 5 bases from J, the gap between germline ends came to 14 bases. CDR3 DNA sequence: TGTGCCAGCACCTACAATAGCGGAACCGGGGAGCTGTTTTTT. Translated, it gives CASTYNSGTGELFF.

This chain links TRBV4-1 with TRBJ1-1; 7 positions match TRBD1. Losses at the gene ends were 7 bases for V and 8 bases for J; bases not matched to a gene: 13. This CDR3 comprises 14 residues. Germline V gene lookup returns CDR1 MGHRA and CDR2 YSYEKL. This CDR3 is CASTRQGDMVEAFF. The CDR3 nucleotides are TGCGCCAGCACCCGACAGGGAGACATGGTAGAAGCTTTCTTT.

The chain links TRBV5-1 to TRBJ2-5; D is possibly TRBD2 (6 bases). V was clipped by 3 bases and J by 5 bases, with 17 bases between them. Germline CDR1 reads SGHRS; CDR2 reads YFSETQ. The CDR3 covers 15 residues. The CDR3 bases are TGCGCCAGCAGCTCCACGGTAGCGGCGACTGAGACCCAGTACTTC. Encoded protein: CASSSTVAATETQYF. Full variable domain (rest looked up from reference TRBV5-1 and TRBJ2-5): KAGVTQTPRYLIKTRGQQVTLSCSPISGHRSVSWYQQTPGQGLQFLFEYFSETQRNKGNFPGRFSGRQFSNSRSEMNVSTLELGDSALYLCASSSTVAATETQYFGPGTRLLVL.

The chain joins TRBV12-5 to TRBJ2-2, with D unclear. Between the trimmed V and J ends, which lost 5 bases and 7 bases, there was a span of 8 bases. Germline loops: CDR1 LGHNT, CDR2 FRNRAP. This CDR3 is 12 amino acids long. The CDR3 here is CASGPPGGELFF. The CDR3 DNA sequence: TGTGCTAGTGGTCCCCCCGGCGGGGAGCTGTTTTTT. Full variable domain (remainder filled in from reference TRBV12-5 and TRBJ2-2): DARVTQTPRHKVTEMGQEVTMRCQPILGHNTVFWYRQTMMQGLELLAYFRNRAPLDDSGMPKDRFSAEMPDATLATLKIQPSEPRDSAVYFCASGPPGGELFFGEGSRLTVL.

The J gene is TRBJ2-5, the V gene TRBV5-3, with a possible D match to TRBD1 (6 bases). TRBV5-3 is assigned to the ORF class and has an uncertain function. The CDR3 length is 15 residues. The V end was cut by 3 bases, the J end by 5 bases, with 17 bases between. The CDR3, as DNA: TGTGCCAGAAGCTATGGACAGTACACAGGGGAGACCCAGTACTTC. This translates into CARSYGQYTGETQYF.

Only a few counts were recorded for this clone. V is TRBV4-1 and J is TRBJ2-3; 12 positions agree with TRBD2. With 4 bases clipped from V and 6 bases from J, the junction kept 11 bases outside the gene matches. Germline V CDR1 and CDR2: MGHRA, YSYEKL. The CDR3 extends over 17 amino acids. The CDR3 DNA reads TGCGCCAGCAGCCCCTCCGAGACTAGCGGGAGTTGGGATACGCAGTATTTT. Translation: CASSPSETSGSWDTQYF.

This clone was counted only a few times. The J gene is TRBJ1-1, the V gene TRBV7-2; D ambiguous. The CDR3 runs 15 residues. V lost 1 base to trimming and J lost 5 bases, with 14 bases between them. Germline V CDR1 and CDR2: SGHTA, FQGNSA. CDR3 loop: CASSLEGGRETEAFF. The CDR3 DNA sequence: TGTGCCAGCAGCTTAGAGGGTGGGCGGGAGACTGAAGCTTTCTTT.

The V gene is TRBV12-5, the J gene TRBJ2-1; the D gene is possibly TRBD2 (6 bases). Per germline, CDR1 LGHNT and CDR2 FRNRAP. The germline V and J ends were trimmed by 4 bases and 7 bases, with 17 bases remaining between them. The CDR3 is made up of 15 amino acids. As DNA, the CDR3 is TGTGCTAGTGGTTGGGGAGGCCAAATCCTAAATGAGCAGTTCTTC. Amino acid sequence: CASGWGGQILNEQFF.

In its sample, this clone was seen a few times. The CDR3 reads CASSPGGEKLFF. The CDR3 DNA is TGTGCCAGCAGCCCGGGAGGTGAAAAACTGTTTTTT. The V gene is TRBV9, the J gene TRBJ1-4; D is unresolved. The CDR3 runs 12 residues. Germline CDR1 SGDLS, CDR2 YYNGEE. Trimming cost V 4 bases and J 7 bases, with 8 bases left between them. Complete variable domain (other parts from reference TRBV9 and TRBJ1-4): DSGVTQTPKHLITATGQRVTLRCSPRSGDLSVYWYQQSLDQGLQFLIQYYNGEERAKGNILERFSAQQFPDLHSELNLSSLELGDSALYFCASSPGGEKLFFGSGTQLSVL.

The chain couples TRBV18 to TRBJ1-1; the D is unclear. Germline lookup yields CDR1 KGHSH and CDR2 LQKENI. Trimming removed 6 bases from V and 4 bases from J, with 12 bases in between. The CDR3 loop spans 13 amino acids. The CDR3, as DNA: TGTGCCAGCTCTCAGTCCATTGCCACTGAAGCTTTCTTT. Residues: CASSQSIATEAFF.

The CDR3 coding sequence is TGTGCCAGCAGCCCCCAAGCAGGTGGCTACGAGCAGTACTTC. The encoded protein is CASSPQAGGYEQYF. The V and J genes are TRBV6-1 and TRBJ2-7; D remains unclear. Germline CDR1 and CDR2: MNHNS and SASEGT. This CDR3 has 14 amino acids. V lost 6 bases to trimming and J lost 3 bases, with 15 bases between them.